These T cell receptor beta chains were read from a single sample in a study of OX40 agonist ivuxolimab in advanced cancers. Repertoires were generated with immunoSEQ multiplex PCR, while TCRdb's copy carries only in-frame clones and drops some. The data hold around 26,000 clones, with approximately 91% observed a single time. The sample was CD4+ or CD8+ T cells sorted from blood, taken in a trial of the OX40 agonist ivuxolimab. These receptors were obtained from an adult with an advanced solid tumor such as melanoma, head and neck, liver or kidney cancer. Both conserved end residues are part of each CDR3. The D gene is left open where the match is weak. Size values are once, few and many counts, or a class for expanded clones, and some rows have none.

-,TRBV13,-,TRBJ2-1,TGTGCCAGCAGCCACGGCCCGGTCGATGAGCAGTTCTTC,CASSHGPVDEQFF
-,TRBV19,-,TRBJ1-1,TGTGCCAGTACCCCGGCGGGGGCACCTGAAGCTTTCTTT,CASTPAGAPEAFF
-,TRBV9,-,TRBJ2-7,TGTGCCAGCAGCCCCTCAGGAGGTCTCACCTACGAGCAGTACTTC,CASSPSGGLTYEQYF
-,TRBV2,TRBD1,TRBJ2-7,TGTGCCAGCAGTGAGAACAGGGGGCCCGCCTACGAGCAGTACTTC,CASSENRGPAYEQYF
-,TRBV9,-,TRBJ1-1,TGTGCCAGCAGCACGTACAGGGACACTGAAGCTTTCTTT,CASSTYRDTEAFF
once,TRBV18,-,TRBJ2-7,TGTGCCAGCTCAGCACTAGGGGACGGCGAGCAGTACTTC,CASSALGDGEQYF
-,TRBV25-1,-,TRBJ2-1,TGTGCCAGCAGTGAAGCGGCAGGGACATTGAATGAGCAGTTCTTC,CASSEAAGTLNEQFF
once,TRBV2,TRBD1,TRBJ2-2,TGTGCCAGCTTAGAGACAGGGGTTGGGGCCGGGGAGCTGTTTTTT,CASLETGVGAGELFF
once,TRBV11-2,-,TRBJ2-3,TGTGCCAGCAGCCCGAACCTAGTGCGCACAGATACGCAGTATTTT,CASSPNLVRTDTQYF
-,TRBV10-1,-,TRBJ2-1,TGCGCCAGCAGTGAGGCGGGGCGGCTAGGAGAGCAGTTCTTC,CASSEAGRLGEQFF
-,TRBV10-2,-,TRBJ1-5,TGCGCCAGCAGTGACTCCCCCAGACTGGCGGGCAATCAGCCCCAGCATTTT,CASSDSPRLAGNQPQHF
-,TRBV2,TRBD2,TRBJ2-1,TGTGCCAGCAGTCCTGGACTAGCGGGAGGGTACAATGAGCAGTTCTTC,CASSPGLAGGYNEQFF
-,TRBV21-1,-,TRBJ2-1,TGTGCCAGCACCCAAACGAGGAGACAAACCTACAATGAGCAGTTCTTC,CASTQTRRQTYNEQFF
-,TRBV2,TRBD2,TRBJ2-5,TGTGCCAGCAGATCGGGGAGGGTGGGCCAAGAGACCCAGTACTTC,CASRSGRVGQETQYF
-,TRBV4-1,-,TRBJ1-1,TGCGCCAGCAGCCAAGTAGCTAACACTGAAGCTTTCTTT,CASSQVANTEAFF
-,TRBV5-4,TRBD1,TRBJ1-2,TGTGCCAGCAGCGGACAGGAGGGCTACACCTTC,CASSGQEGYTF
-,TRBV4-3,-,TRBJ1-2,TGCGCCAGCAGCCAAATGGGGCAGAACCTTAACTATGGCTACACCTTC,CASSQMGQNLNYGYTF
-,TRBV7-8,TRBD2,TRBJ2-3,TGTGCCAGCAGCCTGGGACTAGCGGGAAGCACAGATACGCAGTATTTT,CASSLGLAGSTDTQYF
-,TRBV7-9,TRBD1,TRBJ2-1,TGTGCCAGCAGCTTGGATGCGCACCCGGACAGGGGCCGGGGGGAGCAGTTCTTC,CASSLDAHPDRGRGEQFF
-,TRBV7-9,TRBD1,TRBJ2-5,TGTGCCAGCAGCGGCCGGGACAGGGGGATCGGGGAGACCCAGTACTTC,CASSGRDRGIGETQYF
-,TRBV19,-,TRBJ2-7,TGTGCCAGTAGTATTCCGGGGCAGAGGCCGAACGAGCAGTACTTC,CASSIPGQRPNEQYF
-,TRBV4-3,-,TRBJ2-3,TGCGCCAGCAGAGGATTGCAGGAGAATACGCAGTATTTT,CASRGLQENTQYF
-,TRBV11-2,TRBD1,TRBJ2-7,TGTGCCAGCAGCTTAGTCCGGGACAGTACCTACGAGCAGTACTTC,CASSLVRDSTYEQYF
once,TRBV5-4,-,TRBJ2-2,TGTGCCAGCAGCGCACTCGGGGGCGGGGAGCTGTTTTTT,CASSALGGGELFF
-,TRBV6-4,TRBD1,TRBJ2-7,TGTGCCAGCAGGTCGGACAGGATCAAATCCTACGAGCAGTACTTC,CASRSDRIKSYEQYF
-,TRBV18,-,TRBJ2-2,TGTGCCAGCTCACGGGGACAACTTACGGGGGCCGGGGAGCTGTTTTTT,CASSRGQLTGAGELFF
-,TRBV28,TRBD2,TRBJ2-2,TGTGCCAGCAGTTTCGCTAGGGTAGCGGGACCGAACACCGGGGAGCTGTTTTTT,CASSFARVAGPNTGELFF
-,TRBV2,TRBD2,TRBJ2-5,TGTGCCAGCAGTGAATCGCTAGCGGGGCAAGAGACCCAGTACTTC,CASSESLAGQETQYF
-,TRBV5-1,-,TRBJ1-1,TGCGCCAGCAGCTTGGCAGGGACGGACACTGAAGCTTTCTTT,CASSLAGTDTEAFF
-,TRBV19,-,TRBJ1-2,TGTGCCAGTAGTATGCCACAGCGCTATGGCTACACCTTC,CASSMPQRYGYTF
-,TRBV2,TRBD1,TRBJ2-3,TGTGCCAGCAGTGATACGGGACAGGGGTGGAATCGGTATTTT,CASSDTGQGWNRYF
-,TRBV7-9,-,TRBJ1-2,TGTGCCAGCAGCCCCTACCTGGGGTCAGGGGAAGGCTACACCTTC,CASSPYLGSGEGYTF
-,TRBV2,TRBD1,TRBJ1-4,TGTGCCAGCAGTGCACAGGGGCCCCTAAATGAAAAACTGTTTTTT,CASSAQGPLNEKLFF
-,TRBV5-8,-,TRBJ2-5,TGTGCCAGCAGCTTGTGGCCCCAGTACTTC,CASSLWPQYF
-,TRBV7-9,-,TRBJ2-2,TGTGCCAGCAGCTTATCATCTAGTCTCGGCGGGGGCGGAACCGGGGAGCTGTTTTTT,CASSLSSSLGGGGTGELFF
-,TRBV10-3,-,TRBJ2-4,TGTGCCATCAGTGACCAGGCTGGAGCAAACATTCAGTACTTC,CAISDQAGANIQYF
-,TRBV27,-,TRBJ2-7,TGTGCCAGCAGTTTCATAGGGAACGGCTACGAGCAGTACTTC,CASSFIGNGYEQYF
once,TRBV6-1,TRBD1,TRBJ1-5,TGTGCCAGCGAGAGGGGGCGCGGGCAGCCCCAGCATTTT,CASERGRGQPQHF
-,TRBV28,-,TRBJ2-1,TGTGCCAGCAGCCAAAATTCGGGACAACGGGGCAATGAGCAGTTCTTC,CASSQNSGQRGNEQFF
-,TRBV5-8,-,TRBJ2-7,TGTGCCATCAACAAACCCCAAAACCCTACCTACGAGCAGTACTTC,CAINKPQNPTYEQYF
-,TRBV10-3,-,TRBJ2-2,TGTGCCATCAGTGAAGAGGTTACGAACACCGGGGAGCTGTTTTTT,CAISEEVTNTGELFF
-,TRBV5-4,-,TRBJ1-1,TGTGCCAGCAGCTCGGACACTAACACTGAAGCTTTCTTT,CASSSDTNTEAFF
-,TRBV14,-,TRBJ2-7,TGTGCCAGTACATCTTGGGAGGTGGGCTACGAGCAGTACTTC,CASTSWEVGYEQYF
once,TRBV11-2,-,TRBJ1-2,TGTGCCATATGGGATCCCATCGGCTACACCTTC,CAIWDPIGYTF
-,TRBV4-1,TRBD1,TRBJ1-2,TGCGCCAGCAGCCCAGGACAGGGAGTAGGTGGCTACACCTTC,CASSPGQGVGGYTF
-,TRBV6-6,TRBD1,TRBJ1-2,TGTGCCAGCAGTTACTCGGAAGGGGGCAGTTTAGGCTACACCTTC,CASSYSEGGSLGYTF
-,TRBV6-1,TRBD1,TRBJ1-2,TGTGCCAGCAGTGAAGCACGGGACAGCTTCTATGGCTACACCTTC,CASSEARDSFYGYTF
once,TRBV30,-,TRBJ1-5,TGTGCCTGGAGTGTGATGGAATTCAATCAGCCCCAGCATTTT,CAWSVMEFNQPQHF
-,TRBV5-1,-,TRBJ1-5,TGCGCCAGTTCCGACAGGAATTATAGCAATCAGCCCCAGCATTTT,CASSDRNYSNQPQHF
-,TRBV18,-,TRBJ2-3,TGTGCCAGCTCACCATCCTCGTCAGGGCTTAGAGGAACAGATACGCAGTATTTT,CASSPSSSGLRGTDTQYF
once,TRBV28,-,TRBJ1-2,TGTGCCAGCACCCATGGGGATAGGGCTAACTATGGCTACACCTTC,CASTHGDRANYGYTF
-,TRBV2,TRBD2,TRBJ2-7,TGTGCCAGCGGTAGCGGGAGGGCCGTCTCCTACGAGCAGTACTTC,CASGSGRAVSYEQYF